The 20 T cell receptor beta chains presented below share a single source sample, sequenced in a study of cytomegalovirus exposure and HLA in healthy donors. 13 Jbeta primers and 60 Vbeta primers were used for the PCR. Libraries were prepared by immunoSEQ multiplex PCR; TCRdb keeps only in-frame clonotypes and omits some of them. The table lists under 250,000 clones, more than 70% of them singletons. The sample was PBMCs. These TCRs come from a human donor in good health.

This sequence joins TRBV5-4 and TRBJ2-5; 12 bases agree with TRBD2. The CDR3 totals 14 residues. Losses at the gene ends were 4 bases for V and 4 bases for J; bases not matched to a gene: 2. Germline V gene sequence: CDR1 SGHNT, CDR2 YYREEE (reference sequence). The CDR3 DNA sequence: TGTGCCAGCAGCGGGGGACTAGCGGGAGAGACCCAGTACTTC. It is translated as CASSGGLAGETQYF.

The gene calls are TRBV5-6 and TRBJ1-2; no firm D call. Germline V CDR1 and CDR2: SGHDT, YYEEEE. The CDR3 is 15 residues long. Between the trimmed V and J ends, which lost 0 bases and 9 bases, there was a span of 18 bases. CDR3 loop: CASSLVPGSYGSYTF. The CDR3 DNA is TGTGCCAGCAGCTTGGTTCCGGGGTCCTATGGTAGCTACACCTTC.

This clone was observed a few times. V is TRBV15 and J is TRBJ2-3; D not resolved. Per the germline V gene, CDR1 is LNHNV and CDR2 is YYDKDF (reference sequence). Trimming shortened V by 0 bases and J by 5 bases, and 9 bases separated the two germline ends. This CDR3 is 14 amino acids long. CDR3 bases: TGTGCCACCAGCAGAGATTCGAGGCGAGATACGCAGTATTTT. As protein: CATSRDSRRDTQYF.

The rearrangement links TRBV29-1 to TRBJ2-7; 9 bases map to TRBD1. CDR3 length: 14 residues. Germline V gene data show CDR1 as SQVTM and CDR2 as ANQGSEA. The J segment lost 0 bases and the V segment lost 4 bases, leaving 4 bases of the junction unmatched. The CDR3: CSVVLDRGSYEQYF. Written as DNA, the CDR3 is TGCAGCGTTGTCCTGGACAGGGGCTCCTACGAGCAGTACTTC.

The chain combines TRBV18 with TRBJ2-5; TRBD1 aligns across 7 bases. The CDR3 is 15 amino acids. Germline V lookup: CDR1 KGHSH, CDR2 LQKENI. Trimming cost V 3 bases and J 2 bases; bases outside gene matches: 6. The CDR3 DNA reads TGTGCCAGCTCACCCCCCGGGACAGATCAAGAGACCCAGTACTTC. Translating it yields CASSPPGTDQETQYF.

The chain is built from TRBV6-6 and TRBJ2-7; 8 bases agree with TRBD2. CDR3 length: 16 amino acids. Trimming cost V 7 bases and J 3 bases; bases outside gene matches: 14. Germline V CDR1 and CDR2: MNHNY, SVGAGI (reference sequence). The CDR3 DNA reads as TGTGCCAGCATTATTAAAAAGGGACTAGAAGACTACGAGCAGTACTTC. It codes for CASIIKKGLEDYEQYF.

This sequence joins TRBV9 and TRBJ1-2; D gene ambiguous. Trimming shortened V by 0 bases and J by 8 bases, and 8 bases separated the two germline ends. Germline V CDR1 and CDR2: SGDLS, YYNGEE. This CDR3 comprises 12 residues. The CDR3 is CASSVGERGYTF. CDR3 DNA: TGTGCCAGCAGCGTAGGGGAGCGGGGCTACACCTTC. Based on the CDR3 plus reference TRBV9 and TRBJ1-2, the full variable domain is DSGVTQTPKHLITATGQRVTLRCSPRSGDLSVYWYQQSLDQGLQFLIQYYNGEERAKGNILERFSAQQFPDLHSELNLSSLELGDSALYFCASSVGERGYTFGSGTRLTVV.

The chain combines TRBV2 with TRBJ1-3, with TRBD1 as a possible D gene (6 bases). V was shortened by 3 bases and J by 0 bases, with 15 bases between the two germline ends. The CDR3 covers 17 residues. The germline V gene has CDR1 SNHLY and CDR2 FYNNEI. CDR3 in DNA: TGTGCCAGCAGTGACGGCAGGGGCGGTTTCTCTGGAAACACCATATATTTT. Amino acid sequence: CASSDGRGGFSGNTIYF.

The genes are TRBV28 and TRBJ2-7, with 8 nucleotides matching TRBD1. Germline-derived CDR1 and CDR2 are MDHEN and SYDVKM. This CDR3 contains 14 residues. The V gene end was trimmed by 8 bases and the J gene end by 2 bases; junction bases not matched to a gene: 8. CDR3 sequence (DNA): TGTGCCAGCCGGAGACAGGGGAACACCTACGAGCAGTACTTC. It specifies CASRRQGNTYEQYF.

J is TRBJ2-7 and V is TRBV19; TRBD1 is a possible D gene (6 bases). CDR3 length: 15 amino acids. Between the trimmed V and J ends, which lost 6 bases and 2 bases, there was a span of 17 bases. Germline CDR1 is LNHDA and CDR2 is SQIVND (reference sequence). The CDR3 nucleotides read TGTGCCAGTAGCCAACTTCCCAGGGGACCCTACGAGCAGTACTTC. Translation gives CASSQLPRGPYEQYF. The full variable domain, with the rest looked up from reference TRBV19 and TRBJ2-7, is DGGITQSPKYLFRKEGQNVTLSCEQNLNHDAMYWYRQDPGQGLRLIYYSQIVNDFQKGDIAEGYSVSREKKESFPLTVTSAQKNPTAFYLCASSQLPRGPYEQYFGPGTRLTVT.

This sequence joins TRBV30 and TRBJ1-1; D is undetermined. V dropped 4 bases and J dropped 1 base, with 7 bases sitting between them. This CDR3 region has 12 residues. Per the germline V gene, CDR1 is GTSNPN and CDR2 is SVGIG (reference sequence). DNA for the CDR3: TGTGCCTGGACCCTCGGGAACACTGAAGCTTTCTTT. It is translated as CAWTLGNTEAFF.

The rearrangement links TRBV11-2 to TRBJ2-3, with 10 bases aligning to TRBD2. J lost 0 bases, V lost 0 bases, and 0 bases had no gene match. The CDR3 is 16 residues long. Germline loops: CDR1 SGHAT, CDR2 FQNNGV. The DNA for the CDR3 is TGTGCCAGCAGCTTAGAACTAGCGGGAAGCACAGATACGCAGTATTTT. It encodes CASSLELAGSTDTQYF.

A remark on this clone: The CDR3 does not close with the conserved phenylalanine or tryptophan, likely indicating a read error. The chain carries TRBV6-5 and TRBJ1-2, with 7 bases lining up with TRBD1. The CDR3 covers 15 residues. The germline V gene has CDR1 MNHEY and CDR2 SVGAGI. The CDR3 DNA sequence: TGTGCCAGCAGCGACGCGACAGGGTTTAACTATGCCTACACCCTC. Translating gives CASSDATGFNYAYTL.

This rearrangement joins TRBV6-1 to TRBJ2-1; TRBD1 might be the D (5 bases). Germline V CDR1 and CDR2: MNHNS, SASEGT. This CDR3 comprises 13 residues. V lost 8 bases and J lost 1, with 9 bases in between. Here the CDR3 reads CASGRESYNEQFF. CDR3 nucleotides: TGTGCCAGCGGCAGGGAATCCTACAATGAGCAGTTCTTC.

Only a few counts were recorded for this clone. This chain joins TRBV2 and TRBJ2-2; 8 nucleotides align to TRBD2. Germline values: CDR1 SNHLY, CDR2 FYNNEI. CDR3 size: 15 residues. V shed 6 bases, J shed 0 bases, and the junction held 3 bases outside the gene matches. The CDR3 is CASRQTSANTGELFF. As DNA, the CDR3 is TGTGCCAGCAGACAGACTAGCGCGAACACCGGGGAGCTGTTTTTT.

V gene TRBV12-5 combines with J gene TRBJ2-1, with 8 positions matching TRBD2. The V gene's germline CDR1 is LGHNT and CDR2 FRNRAP. The CDR3 is 16 residues long. The V gene end was trimmed by 5 bases and the J gene end by 1 base; junction bases not matched to a gene: 7. The CDR3 nucleotides are TGTGCTAGTGGTCCGCCCAGCGGGAGTTCCTACAATGAGCAGTTCTTC. Translation gives CASGPPSGSSYNEQFF.

The chain couples TRBV28 to TRBJ2-3; perhaps TRBD2 as D (6 bases). Germline V gene sequence: CDR1 MDHEN, CDR2 SYDVKM. The ends were cut back, 6 bases at V and 0 bases at J, with 13 bases in the middle. The length of the CDR3 is 15 residues. Here the CDR3 reads CASRGERVSTDTQYF. The CDR3 region has the DNA TGTGCCAGCAGGGGAGAGCGGGTGAGCACAGATACGCAGTATTTT.

In the case of this clone: At one boundary the junction diverges from the germline segment, which might be a read error. The genes are TRBV7-7 and TRBJ2-7; 9 bases fit TRBD1. Germline V CDR1 and CDR2: SSHAT, FNYEAQ (reference sequence). This CDR3 is 13 amino acids long. The CDR3 region has the DNA TGTGCTAGCAGCTCCTCGGGACAGGGTGTCCAGTACTTC. This codes for CASSSSGQGVQYF.

The chain couples TRBV27 to TRBJ2-7, with a weak D call TRBD1 (5 bases). CDR3 length: 14 residues. V lost 6 bases and J 6 bases, leaving 18 bases between the germline ends. Germline V CDR1 and CDR2: MNHEY, SMNVEV (reference sequence). This CDR3 reads CASSSRETLGEQYF. The CDR3 nucleotides read TGTGCCAGCAGCAGCAGGGAAACGTTGGGCGAGCAGTACTTC.

This chain joins TRBV11-2 and TRBJ2-7; D gene ambiguous. CDR1 SGHAT and CDR2 FQNNGV come from the germline V gene. The CDR3 spans 11 residues. Trimming stripped 6 bases from V and 3 bases from J, with 6 bases between. The CDR3 loop reads CASSPHYEQYF. DNA of the CDR3: TGTGCCAGCAGTCCACACTACGAGCAGTACTTC.